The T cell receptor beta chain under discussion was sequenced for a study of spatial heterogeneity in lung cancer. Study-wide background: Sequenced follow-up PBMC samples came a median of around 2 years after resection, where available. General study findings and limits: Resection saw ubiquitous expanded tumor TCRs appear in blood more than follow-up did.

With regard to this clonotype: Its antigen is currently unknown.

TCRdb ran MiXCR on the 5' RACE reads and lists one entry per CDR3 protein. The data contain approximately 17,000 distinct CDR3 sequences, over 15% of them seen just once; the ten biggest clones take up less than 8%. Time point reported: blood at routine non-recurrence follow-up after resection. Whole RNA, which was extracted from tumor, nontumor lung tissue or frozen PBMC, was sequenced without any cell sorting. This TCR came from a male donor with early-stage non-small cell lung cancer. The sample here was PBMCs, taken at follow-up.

CDR3 residues: CASSENPPGVSNQPQHF. CDR3 bases: TGTGCCAGCAGTGAAAATCCCCCAGGGGTGAGCAATCAGCCCCAGCATTTT. V and J are TRBV2 and TRBJ1-5, with a weak D call TRBD1 (6 bases). The germline CDR1 and CDR2 sequences are SNHLY and FYNNEI. V lost 2 bases, J lost 1 base, and 15 bases lay in between. This CDR3 has 17 amino acids.